Below, one T cell receptor beta chain is given with its context. Sequencing was performed with immunoSEQ multiplex PCR; in TCRdb, only in-frame clones are kept and a portion is missing. The table has about 200,000 clones, 85% seen once. This sample was included in a study of blood T cell repertoires in COVID-19. On the study more broadly: Sites across the United States, Italy and Spain contributed samples from acute and convalescent COVID-19. T cells, B-cell-depleted T cells, or PBMCs provided the cDNA or gDNA that served as material.

This study enrolled people aged about 18 to 100 from about two dozen US geographic areas. In assigning cohorts, the study relied on participant-reported clinical history. The CDR3 covers 15 residues. The germline V gene has CDR1 LGHDT and CDR2 YNNKEL (reference sequence). V shed 4 bases and J shed 5 bases, with 17 bases lying between them. This chain joins TRBV3-1 (or the pseudogene TRBV3-2) and TRBJ1-2, with D maybe TRBD1 (6 bases). This clonotype originated in a man in his forties who had recovered from COVID-19. Material: PBMCs or T cells enriched from blood (not recorded which). The CDR3 nucleotides are TGTGCCAGCAGCCTCCACCCCGGACAGCCATATGGCTACACCTTC. Its translation: CASSLHPGQPYGYTF.